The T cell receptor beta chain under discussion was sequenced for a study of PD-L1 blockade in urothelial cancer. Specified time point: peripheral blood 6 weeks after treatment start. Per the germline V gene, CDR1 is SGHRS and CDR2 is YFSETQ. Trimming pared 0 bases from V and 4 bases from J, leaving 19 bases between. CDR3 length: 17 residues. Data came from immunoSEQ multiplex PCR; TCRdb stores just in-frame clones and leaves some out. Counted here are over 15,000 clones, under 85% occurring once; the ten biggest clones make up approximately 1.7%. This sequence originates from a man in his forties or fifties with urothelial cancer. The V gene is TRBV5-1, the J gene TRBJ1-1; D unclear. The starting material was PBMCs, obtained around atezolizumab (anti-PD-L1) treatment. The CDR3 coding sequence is TGCGCCAGCAGCTTGGTGAGTCGATCCGCGGCGAGCACTGAAGCTTTCTTT. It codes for CASSLVSRSAASTEAFF.